What follows is one T cell receptor beta chain and its context. Everyone who took part was about 18 to 90 years old, and they came from some 23 US areas. Participants had their cohort set by participant-reported clinical history. Two negative PCRs, clearance, or symptom resolution had been documented for recovered Cohort 3 donors. The assay was immunoSEQ multiplex PCR, and TCRdb's table has in-frame clones only and misses some. Here the sample spans over 300,000 clones, approximately 90% being singletons. The data derive from a study of blood T cell repertoires in COVID-19. Turning to the study itself: Both acute and convalescent COVID-19 samples were obtained from the United States, Italy and Spain.

CDR1 SGHTA and CDR2 FQGNSA come from the germline V gene. The CDR3 is 13 residues long. The ends were cut back, 5 bases at V and 4 bases at J, with 9 bases in the middle. J is TRBJ2-1 and V is TRBV7-2, with D perhaps matching TRBD1 (5 bases). This clonotype was obtained from a young woman who had recovered from COVID-19. The sample was PBMCs or T cells enriched from blood (not recorded which). The CDR3 DNA reads TGTGCCAGCAGCGGCCAGGGATACAATGAGCAGTTCTTC. This sequence encodes CASSGQGYNEQFF.